The rows below give T cell receptor beta chains drawn from one sample of a study of memory CD4+ T cells and cytomegalovirus serostatus. The repertoire was sequenced with immunoSEQ multiplex PCR; TCRdb's copy has only in-frame clones and lacks some. The sample yields around 60,000 clones, around 77% seen once. Sequenced material: memory CD4+ T cells from blood. These receptors were taken from an adult in good health and CMV-seronegative. Each CDR3 is given with its conserved first and last residue.

j_gene | v_gene | CDR3aa
TRBJ2-2 | TRBV7-9 | CASSPLFLAGLTGELFF
TRBJ2-2 | TRBV5-1 | CASSLGPRTGDTGELFF
TRBJ1-1 | TRBV28 | CASLDRTNTEAFF
TRBJ2-7 | TRBV30 | CAWKGISYEQYF
TRBJ1-1 | TRBV2 | CASRRVSMNTEAFF
TRBJ2-7 | TRBV19 | CASSIPGPYEQYF
TRBJ2-7 | TRBV28 | CASSPTGTGRYEQYF
TRBJ1-6 | TRBV4-3 | CASSQDAGAKSPLHF
TRBJ2-1 | TRBV4-3 | CASSLLTSGELDEQFF
TRBJ1-1 | TRBV18 | CASSPGRLLSNTEAFF
TRBJ1-4 | TRBV4-2 | CASSRKQGQGDEKLFF
TRBJ2-1 | TRBV9 | CASGSYNEQFF
TRBJ2-5 | TRBV6-6 | CASSVGQGLETQYF
TRBJ2-5 | TRBV5-1 | CASSLGTSGGQETQYF
TRBJ1-2 | TRBV27 | CASSSPGTGNYGYTF
TRBJ2-2 | TRBV18 | CASSPLRDNGELFF
TRBJ2-6 | TRBV19 | CASSIVSTGANVLTF
TRBJ1-3 | TRBV6-5 | CASSGSGRSGNTIYF
TRBJ1-1 | TRBV10-3 | CAAGTGGENTEAFF
TRBJ1-5 | TRBV6-6 | CASSPSGGNQPQHF
TRBJ2-3 | TRBV13 | CASSTGGTSSTDTQYF
TRBJ2-5 | TRBV10-1 | CASSVAGGEETQYF
TRBJ1-1 | TRBV2 | CASSGVVRNTEAFF
TRBJ1-3 | TRBV19 | CASSIGRSPLSGNTIYF